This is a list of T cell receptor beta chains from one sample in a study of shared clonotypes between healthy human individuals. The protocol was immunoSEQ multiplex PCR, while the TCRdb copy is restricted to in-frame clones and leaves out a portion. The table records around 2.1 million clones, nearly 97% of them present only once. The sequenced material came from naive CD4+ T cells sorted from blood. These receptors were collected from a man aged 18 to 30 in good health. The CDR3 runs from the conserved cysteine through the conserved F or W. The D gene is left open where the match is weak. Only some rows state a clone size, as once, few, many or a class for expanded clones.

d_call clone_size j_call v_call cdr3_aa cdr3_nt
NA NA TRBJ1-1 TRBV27 CASSLRLKTEAFF TGTGCCAGCAGTTTACGGTTAAAGACTGAAGCTTTCTTT
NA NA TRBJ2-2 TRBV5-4 CASSLALTANTGELFF TGTGCCAGCAGCTTGGCCCTGACAGCGAACACCGGGGAGCTGTTTTTT
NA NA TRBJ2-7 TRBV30 CAWSARDYEQYF TGTGCCTGGAGTGCCCGGGACTACGAGCAGTACTTC
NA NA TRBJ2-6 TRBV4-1 CASSQVRDSVSGANVLTF TGCGCCAGCAGCCAAGTCCGGGACTCCGTCTCTGGGGCCAACGTCCTGACTTTC
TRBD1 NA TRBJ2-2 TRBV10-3 CAISVRQGAGELFF TGTGCCATCAGTGTCCGACAGGGGGCCGGGGAGCTGTTTTTT
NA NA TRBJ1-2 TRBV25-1 CASSETREGYGYTF TGTGCCAGCAGTGAAACCAGGGAGGGCTATGGCTACACCTTC
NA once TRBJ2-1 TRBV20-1 CSASLNNEQFF TGCAGTGCGTCTTTGAACAATGAGCAGTTCTTC
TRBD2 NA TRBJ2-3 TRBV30 CAWSQTSGRGDTQYF TGTGCCTGGAGTCAGACTAGCGGGAGAGGAGATACGCAGTATTTT
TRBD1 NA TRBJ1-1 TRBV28 CASSAQGAMNTEAFF TGTGCCAGCAGTGCGCAGGGGGCCATGAACACTGAAGCTTTCTTT
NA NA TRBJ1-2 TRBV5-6 CASSISQGPKVYGYTF TGTGCCAGCAGCATCTCACAGGGTCCGAAAGTCTATGGCTACACCTTC
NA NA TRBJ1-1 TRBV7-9 CASSPLAGTMGTEAFF TGTGCCAGCAGCCCGCTCGCCGGGACCATGGGCACTGAAGCTTTCTTT
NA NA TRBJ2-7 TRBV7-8 CASSLERDIFYEQYF TGTGCCAGCAGCTTAGAGCGGGACATTTTCTACGAGCAGTACTTC
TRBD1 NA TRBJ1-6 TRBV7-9 CASSLAGGENSPLHF TGTGCCAGCAGCTTAGCAGGGGGCGAAAATTCACCCCTCCACTTT
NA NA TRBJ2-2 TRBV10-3 CAISEVAENTGELFF TGTGCCATCAGTGAAGTAGCGGAGAACACCGGGGAGCTGTTTTTT
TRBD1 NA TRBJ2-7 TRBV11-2 CASSLMGQGSYEQYF TGTGCCAGCAGCTTAATGGGACAGGGATCCTACGAGCAGTACTTC
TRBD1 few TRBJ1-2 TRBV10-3 CAISPGGEGYTF TGTGCCATCAGTCCAGGGGGAGAGGGCTACACCTTC
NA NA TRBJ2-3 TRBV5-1 CASSRKTVSGATDTQYF TGCGCCAGCAGCCGCAAAACGGTGTCCGGGGCCACAGATACGCAGTATTTT
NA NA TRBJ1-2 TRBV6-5 CASSDRRTANYGYTF TGTGCCAGCAGCGACCGCCGGACAGCTAACTATGGCTACACCTTC
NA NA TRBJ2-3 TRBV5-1 CASSNGSRSDTQYF TGCGCCAGCAGCAACGGGAGTAGATCAGATACGCAGTATTTT
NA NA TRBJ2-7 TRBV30 CAWSALGLGSYEQYF TGTGCCTGGAGTGCCTTAGGACTTGGCTCCTACGAGCAGTACTTC
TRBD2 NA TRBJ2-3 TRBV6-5 CASSRFSGGTDTQYF TGTGCCAGCAGCCGATTTTCGGGGGGAACAGATACGCAGTATTTT
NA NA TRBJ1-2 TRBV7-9 CASSLQGSGYTF TGTGCCAGCAGCTTACAGGGCTCGGGCTACACCTTC
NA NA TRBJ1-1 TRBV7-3 CASSLNAGGDAFF TGTGCCAGCAGCTTAAATGCGGGTGGAGACGCTTTCTTT
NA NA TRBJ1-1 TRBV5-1 CASSTRQSPEAFF TGCGCCAGCAGCACTCGACAGAGTCCTGAAGCTTTCTTT
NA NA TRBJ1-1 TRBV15 CATSRHQAAGVTEAFF TGTGCCACCAGCAGACATCAAGCCGCAGGGGTAACTGAAGCTTTCTTT
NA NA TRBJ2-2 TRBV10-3 CAISGQSANTGELFF TGTGCCATCAGTGGACAGAGCGCGAACACCGGGGAGCTGTTTTTT
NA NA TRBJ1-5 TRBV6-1 CASSELGGSQPQHF TGTGCCAGCAGTGAACTCGGGGGGAGTCAGCCCCAGCATTTT
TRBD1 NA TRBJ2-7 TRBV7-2 CASSPGTGLSYEQYF TGTGCCAGCAGCCCCGGGACAGGACTTTCCTACGAGCAGTACTTC
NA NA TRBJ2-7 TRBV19 CASRKGGTTPYEQYF TGTGCCAGTAGGAAGGGGGGTACAACTCCCTACGAGCAGTACTTC
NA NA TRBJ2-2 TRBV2 CASSDWETGELFF TGTGCCAGCAGTGATTGGGAGACCGGGGAGCTGTTTTTT
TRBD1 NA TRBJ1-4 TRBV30 CAWSPGQVFNEKLFF TGTGCCTGGTCCCCCGGACAGGTGTTTAATGAAAAACTGTTTTTT
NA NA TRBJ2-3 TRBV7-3 CASSLTSAGSTDTQYF TGTGCCAGCAGCTTAACGTCTGCGGGGAGCACAGATACGCAGTATTTT
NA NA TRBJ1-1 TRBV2 CASSDGMEAFF TGTGCCAGCAGTGACGGGATGGAAGCTTTCTTT
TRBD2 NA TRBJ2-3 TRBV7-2 CASSPGTSGRADTQYF TGTGCCAGCAGCCCCGGGACTAGCGGGCGAGCAGATACGCAGTATTTT
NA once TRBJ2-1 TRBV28 CASSRVGEGSDEQFF TGTGCCAGCAGTCGAGTGGGGGAAGGGTCGGATGAGCAGTTCTTC
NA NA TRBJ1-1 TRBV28 CASINGAGAFF TGTGCCAGCATTAACGGGGCAGGGGCTTTCTTT
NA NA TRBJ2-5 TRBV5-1 CASSLAGGASSWETQYF TGCGCCAGCAGCTTGGCCGGAGGGGCCTCCTCGTGGGAGACCCAGTACTTC
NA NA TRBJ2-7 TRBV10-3 CAISESLGNSYEQYF TGTGCCATCAGTGAGTCGTTAGGAAACTCCTACGAGCAGTACTTC
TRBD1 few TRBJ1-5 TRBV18 CASSPGTAERNQPQHF TGTGCCAGCTCACCCGGGACAGCAGAACGCAATCAGCCCCAGCATTTT
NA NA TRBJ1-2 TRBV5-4 CASSPDGGYYGYTF TGTGCCAGCAGCCCTGACGGCGGCTACTATGGCTACACCTTC
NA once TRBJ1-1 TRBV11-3 CASSPGANTEAFF TGTGCCAGCAGTCCAGGCGCGAACACTGAAGCTTTCTTT
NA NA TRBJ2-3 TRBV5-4 CASSFAPDADTQYF TGTGCCAGCAGCTTTGCGCCCGACGCAGATACGCAGTATTTT
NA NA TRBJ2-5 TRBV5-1 CASSLGLVMETQYF TGCGCCAGCAGCTTGGGGCTAGTCATGGAGACCCAGTACTTC
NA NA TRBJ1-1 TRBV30 CAWSVNRDTEAFF TGTGCCTGGAGTGTTAACAGAGACACTGAAGCTTTCTTT
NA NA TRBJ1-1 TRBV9 CASSVDAGLNTEAFF TGTGCCAGCAGCGTAGACGCCGGATTAAACACTGAAGCTTTCTTT
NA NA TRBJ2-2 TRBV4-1 CASSQAGLNTGELFF TGCGCCAGCAGCCAAGCGGGATTGAACACCGGGGAGCTGTTTTTT
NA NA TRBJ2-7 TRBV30 CAWSNNYEQYF TGTGCCTGGAGTAACAATTACGAGCAGTACTTC
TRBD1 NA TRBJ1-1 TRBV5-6 CASSVRQGLAEAFF TGTGCCAGCAGCGTCAGACAGGGTCTAGCTGAAGCTTTCTTT
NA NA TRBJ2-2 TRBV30 CAWRGHLNTGELFF TGTGCCTGGAGGGGACACCTGAACACCGGGGAGCTGTTTTTT
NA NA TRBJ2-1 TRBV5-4 CATATTRENEQFF TGTGCCACTGCGACAACTCGGGAGAATGAGCAGTTCTTC
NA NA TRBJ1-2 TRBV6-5 CASSQGSGYTF TGTGCCAGCAGCCAGGGTTCTGGCTACACCTTC
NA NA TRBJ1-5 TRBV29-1 CSASGRGSNQPQHF TGCAGCGCTTCCGGACGGGGTAGCAATCAGCCCCAGCATTTT
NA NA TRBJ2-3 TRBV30 CASTPPQYTDTQYF TGTGCATCGACACCCCCACAGTACACAGATACGCAGTATTTT
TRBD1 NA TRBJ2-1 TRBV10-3 CAISGDRYNEQFF TGTGCCATCAGTGGGGACAGGTACAATGAGCAGTTCTTC